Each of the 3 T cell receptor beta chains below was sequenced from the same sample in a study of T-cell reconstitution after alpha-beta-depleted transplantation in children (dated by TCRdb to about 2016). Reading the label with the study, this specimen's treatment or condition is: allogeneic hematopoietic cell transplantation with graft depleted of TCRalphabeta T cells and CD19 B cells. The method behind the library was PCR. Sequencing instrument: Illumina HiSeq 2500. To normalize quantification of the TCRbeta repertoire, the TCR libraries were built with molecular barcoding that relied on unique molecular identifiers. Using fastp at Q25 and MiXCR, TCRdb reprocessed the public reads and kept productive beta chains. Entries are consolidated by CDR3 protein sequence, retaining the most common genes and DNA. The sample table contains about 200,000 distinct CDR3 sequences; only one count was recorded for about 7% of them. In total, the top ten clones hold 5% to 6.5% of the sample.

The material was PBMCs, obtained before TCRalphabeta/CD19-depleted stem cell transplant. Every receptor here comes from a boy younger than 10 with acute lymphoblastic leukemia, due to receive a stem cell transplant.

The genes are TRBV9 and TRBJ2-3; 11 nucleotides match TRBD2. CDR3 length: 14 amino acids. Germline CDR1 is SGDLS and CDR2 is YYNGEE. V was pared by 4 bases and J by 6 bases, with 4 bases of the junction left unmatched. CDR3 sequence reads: CASSRTSGSDTQYF. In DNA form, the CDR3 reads TGTGCCAGCAGCCGCACTAGCGGGAGTGATACGCAGTATTTT.

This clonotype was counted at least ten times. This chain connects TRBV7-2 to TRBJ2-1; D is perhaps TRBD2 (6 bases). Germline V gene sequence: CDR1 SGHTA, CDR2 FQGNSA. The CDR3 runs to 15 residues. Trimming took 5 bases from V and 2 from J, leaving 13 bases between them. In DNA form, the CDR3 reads TGTGCCAGCAGCCCCGGGACTCTCACCTACAATGAGCAGTTCTTC. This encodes CASSPGTLTYNEQFF.

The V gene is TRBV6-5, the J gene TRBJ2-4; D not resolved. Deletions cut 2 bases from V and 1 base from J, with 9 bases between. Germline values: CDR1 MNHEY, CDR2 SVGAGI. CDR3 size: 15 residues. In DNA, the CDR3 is TGTGCCAGCAGTTACCCCAGCAGGGCCAAAAACATTCAGTACTTC. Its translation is CASSYPSRAKNIQYF.